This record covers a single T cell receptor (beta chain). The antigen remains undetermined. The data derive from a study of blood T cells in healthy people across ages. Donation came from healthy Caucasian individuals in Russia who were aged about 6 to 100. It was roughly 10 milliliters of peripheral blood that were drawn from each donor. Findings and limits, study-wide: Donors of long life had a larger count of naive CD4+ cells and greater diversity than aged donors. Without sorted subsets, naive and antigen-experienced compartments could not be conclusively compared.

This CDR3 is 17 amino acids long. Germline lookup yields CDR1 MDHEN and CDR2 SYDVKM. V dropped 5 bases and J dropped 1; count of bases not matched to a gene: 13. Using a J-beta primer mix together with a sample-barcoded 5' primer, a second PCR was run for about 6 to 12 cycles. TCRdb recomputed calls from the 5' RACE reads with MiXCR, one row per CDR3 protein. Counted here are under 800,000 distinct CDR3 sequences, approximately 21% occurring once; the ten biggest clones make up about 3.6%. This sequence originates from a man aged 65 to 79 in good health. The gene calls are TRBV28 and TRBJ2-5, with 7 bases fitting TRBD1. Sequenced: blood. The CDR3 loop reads CASSTAGTALGQETQYF. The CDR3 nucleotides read TGTGCCAGCAGTACGGCCGGGACAGCCCTTGGCCAAGAGACCCAGTACTTC.